A selection of T cell receptor beta chains follows, all from one sample in a study of blood T cells in healthy people across ages. MiXCR, applied by TCRdb to the 5' RACE reads, yields one record per CDR3 protein. The table shows under 800,000 distinct CDR3 sequences, with around 20% occurring only once. The sample was blood. The receptors were gathered from a man in his 70s in good health. CDR3s include the opening cysteine and the closing phenylalanine or tryptophan. D genes are given only for firm matches. Clone size is stated in some rows and not others, as once, few, many or a class when expanded.

j_call,v_call,d_call,clone_size,cdr3_nt,cdr3_aa
TRBJ2-7,TRBV4-1,-,-,TGCGCCAGCAGCCAAGCCGGGTATGAGCTCGAGCAGTACTTC,CASSQAGYELEQYF
TRBJ1-5,TRBV6-5,TRBD1,few,TGTGCCAGCAGGTCCGGGACAGTTCTCTCTCAGCCCCAGCATTTT,CASRSGTVLSQPQHF
TRBJ2-3,TRBV5-1,TRBD2,few,TGCGCCAGCAGCTTGTACCCCCGTAGCGGGAAAACAGATACGCAGTATTTT,CASSLYPRSGKTDTQYF
TRBJ1-1,TRBV6-6,-,-,TGTGCCAGCAGCCTACATGGTACTGAAGCTTTCTTT,CASSLHGTEAFF
TRBJ2-5,TRBV20-1,TRBD1,few,TGCAGTGCCGGGGGACAGGGGGCGAAAGAGACCCAGTACTTC,CSAGGQGAKETQYF
TRBJ2-1,TRBV29-1,-,-,TGCAGCGTTCTAAAAGACAGTCATGAGCAGTTCTTC,CSVLKDSHEQFF
TRBJ2-7,TRBV5-1,-,many,TGTGCCAGCAGCTTAGGTCAGGGCGACGAGCAGTACTTC,CASSLGQGDEQYF
TRBJ2-1,TRBV6-5,-,-,TGTGCCAGCAGGCGGGGCAATGAGCAGTTCTTC,CASRRGNEQFF
TRBJ2-7,TRBV7-3,TRBD2,-,TGTGCCAGCAGCCCCGGGCCACTACTAGCGGGGAGCTCCTACGAGCAGTACTTC,CASSPGPLLAGSSYEQYF
TRBJ2-1,TRBV12-3/TRBV12-4,TRBD2,few,TGTGCCAGCAGTGGCGGGACTAGCGGGCTGAGCTCCCACAATGAGCAGTTCTTC,CASSGGTSGLSSHNEQFF
TRBJ2-7,TRBV5-1,TRBD2,few,TGCGCCAGCAAGGGGACTAGCACCTACGAGCAGTACTTC,CASKGTSTYEQYF
TRBJ2-5,TRBV10-3,TRBD2,few,TGTGCCATCAGTGGGGGGACTAGCGGGACTCGAGGGCAAGAGACCCAGTACTTC,CAISGGTSGTRGQETQYF
TRBJ2-5,TRBV12-3/TRBV12-4,TRBD2,few,TGTGCCAGCAGTCGAGCGGGAGGTGGCGAGACCCAGTACTTC,CASSRAGGGETQYF
TRBJ2-1,TRBV27,-,few,TGTGCCAGCAGTTTCCCCCCCTCGGGGTCCTACAATGAGCAGTTCTTC,CASSFPPSGSYNEQFF
TRBJ1-5,TRBV6-5,-,few,TGTGCCAGCAGACAGCAAAGCGGGCAGCCCCAGCATTTT,CASRQQSGQPQHF
TRBJ2-2,TRBV2,-,-,TGTGCCAGCAGTGGCTCCGGGACGGCGAACACCGGGGAGCTGTTTTTT,CASSGSGTANTGELFF
TRBJ2-7,TRBV20-1,-,few,TGCAGTGCCCAGTATATGAGCTCCTACGAGCAGTACTTC,CSAQYMSSYEQYF
TRBJ2-5,TRBV25-1,TRBD1,few,TGTGCCAGCGGGACGACAGGGAGAGAGACCCAGTACTTC,CASGTTGRETQYF
TRBJ2-3,TRBV20-1,-,many,TGCAGTGCTAGGGGTGATGCCGCCACAGATACGCAGTATTTT,CSARGDAATDTQYF
TRBJ2-3,TRBV7-6,-,-,TGCGCCAGCAGCTTAGGGCCGCGGGGAGATACGCAGTATTTT,CASSLGPRGDTQYF
TRBJ2-5,TRBV3-1,TRBD2,many,TGTGCCAGCAGCCTCGGGACTAGCGGGAGAGAGACCCAGTACTTC,CASSLGTSGRETQYF
TRBJ1-3,TRBV14,-,-,TGTGCCAGCAGCCAATCGGTCGCTTCCAAAAGGAGGGGAAACACCATATATTTT,CASSQSVASKRRGNTIYF
TRBJ2-1,TRBV29-1,TRBD1,-,TGCAGCGTTGTGAGGGACAGGGACGATGAGCAGTTCTTC,CSVVRDRDDEQFF
TRBJ2-1,TRBV20-1,TRBD1,few,TGCAGTGCTAGAGCTCCCCGGGACAGCTTAAATGAGCAGTTCTTC,CSARAPRDSLNEQFF
TRBJ1-2,TRBV29-1,-,-,TGCAGCGTTGAGTCCACGCGAGTGGGCTATGGCTACACCTTC,CSVESTRVGYGYTF
TRBJ2-3,TRBV12-3/TRBV12-4,TRBD2,-,TGTGCCAGCAGTCCCGCGGGAGTAGACGCAGATGCGCAGTATTTT,CASSPAGVDADAQYF
TRBJ2-3,TRBV12-3/TRBV12-4,-,-,TGTGCCAGCAGTCTCAGAAGGTCAGCAGATACGCAGTATTTT,CASSLRRSADTQYF
TRBJ2-7,TRBV5-6,-,-,TGTGCCAGCAGCTTGATCGGACAATCCTACGAGCAGTACTTC,CASSLIGQSYEQYF
TRBJ2-5,TRBV11-2,-,-,TGTGCCAGCAGCTTAAACCCTTTAGACTCCTTTGAGACCCAGTACTTC,CASSLNPLDSFETQYF
TRBJ2-7,TRBV15,-,-,TGTGCCACCAGCAGCGGGACCACCTACGAGCAGTACTTC,CATSSGTTYEQYF
TRBJ2-2,TRBV29-1,TRBD1,-,TGCAGCGTTGCCGGGACAGGGTTCGGCGGGGAGCTGTTTTTT,CSVAGTGFGGELFF
TRBJ2-3,TRBV12-3/TRBV12-4,-,-,TGTGCCAGCAGTTTTGTGGGACTCAGCACAGATACGCAGTATTTT,CASSFVGLSTDTQYF
TRBJ2-3,TRBV7-3,TRBD1,-,TGTGCCAGCAGCTTATCGCGGGACAGGGGAACAGATACGCAGTATTTT,CASSLSRDRGTDTQYF
TRBJ2-1,TRBV7-8,TRBD1,-,TGTGCCAGCAGCGACCGGGACAGGGTAGGTAATGAGCAGTTCTTC,CASSDRDRVGNEQFF
TRBJ2-7,TRBV7-2,TRBD2,-,TGTGCCAGCAGCTCCCGGACTAGCGGGAGGTACGAGCAGTACTTC,CASSSRTSGRYEQYF
TRBJ2-3,TRBV10-3,-,-,TGTGCCATCAGTGTAGGCCAAAACACAGATACGCAGTATTTT,CAISVGQNTDTQYF
TRBJ2-1,TRBV5-5,TRBD2,many,TGTGCCAGCAGCAAACCTCCGGGACTAGCGGGAGACGAGCAGTTCTTC,CASSKPPGLAGDEQFF
TRBJ2-1,TRBV20-1,TRBD2,few,TGCAGTGCCCGGACTAGCGGGAGGGCCGGTGTAAATGAGCAGTTCTTC,CSARTSGRAGVNEQFF
TRBJ2-7,TRBV12-3/TRBV12-4,-,few,TGTGCCAGCAGTTTAATTGCGGGACACTACGAGCAGTACTTC,CASSLIAGHYEQYF
TRBJ2-4,TRBV27,TRBD2,few,TGTGCCAGCAGACCCCTAGCGGGATACTCAGCCAAAAACATTCAGTACTTC,CASRPLAGYSAKNIQYF
TRBJ2-7,TRBV5-1,TRBD1,-,TGCGCCAGCAGCTTAACCGGGACAGGGCCCTCCCGCGAGCAGTACTTC,CASSLTGTGPSREQYF
TRBJ2-1,TRBV20-1,TRBD2,-,TGCAGTGCCGACTCCAGCGGGAGGTATGAGCAGTTCTTC,CSADSSGRYEQFF
TRBJ2-7,TRBV10-3,-,-,TGTGCCACTATCGACAGACCAACTACCTACGAGCAGTACTTC,CATIDRPTTYEQYF
TRBJ1-2,TRBV20-1,-,few,TGCAGTGCTAGAAGTGGGGGCAAAGGGGGGATGTACTACACCTTC,CSARSGGKGGMYYTF
TRBJ2-1,TRBV20-1,-,many,TGCAGTGCTAGAGATCGGGCTAGCGATTACAATGAGCAGTTCTTC,CSARDRASDYNEQFF
TRBJ2-1,TRBV29-1,TRBD1,few,TGCAGCTATCTAACCTACAGGGGAGATGAGCAGTTCTTC,CSYLTYRGDEQFF
TRBJ1-5,TRBV28,-,few,TGTGCCAGCAGTCAAAGGGCCAGCAATCAGCCCCAGCATTTT,CASSQRASNQPQHF
TRBJ1-4,TRBV5-1,-,-,TGCGCCAGCAGCGCGCCGGGGACTCGGAGGGAAAAACTGTTTTTT,CASSAPGTRREKLFF
TRBJ2-5,TRBV20-1,TRBD2,-,TGCAGTGCTAGACTAGCGGGAGGCGGTGAGACCCAGTACTTC,CSARLAGGGETQYF
TRBJ2-7,TRBV7-8,TRBD2,few,TGTGCCAGCAGCTTAGGCCTAGCGGTAGGCGAGCAGTACTTC,CASSLGLAVGEQYF
TRBJ2-7,TRBV29-1,-,-,TGCAGCGTTGAAGAACTCGGCTACGAGCAGTACTTC,CSVEELGYEQYF
TRBJ2-7,TRBV20-1,-,few,TGCAGTGCGCCCGTTGGTGGGAGAGGTTCCTACGAGCAGTACTTC,CSAPVGGRGSYEQYF
TRBJ1-1,TRBV12-3/TRBV12-4,-,few,TGTGCCAGCAGTTTAGCGGCCCCGGGAGGTTTGAACACTGAAGCTTTCTTT,CASSLAAPGGLNTEAFF
TRBJ2-4,TRBV28,-,-,TGTGCCAGCAGTTTTTTGAGGGGGATTCAGTACTTC,CASSFLRGIQYF
TRBJ2-6,TRBV5-1,-,few,TGCGCCAGCAGCGACGGCAACTCTGGGGCCAACGTCCTGACTTTC,CASSDGNSGANVLTF
TRBJ2-5,TRBV7-2,TRBD2,-,TGTGCCAGCAGCTCTTCTAGCGGGAGAACGGAGACCCAGTACTTC,CASSSSSGRTETQYF
TRBJ2-1,TRBV7-3,-,few,TGTGCCAGCAGCTTGACCCCGGACTCCTACAATGAGCAGTTCTTC,CASSLTPDSYNEQFF
TRBJ2-3,TRBV6-5,TRBD2,-,TGTGCCAGCAGTTCACCGGGACTAGCGGGGGAATCTGATACGCAGTATTTT,CASSSPGLAGESDTQYF